Reported below is one T cell receptor beta chain. Clones were sequenced by immunoSEQ multiplex PCR, and TCRdb holds only the in-frame ones, with some missing. The table includes 210,000 or so clones, 88% detected once. This entry comes from a study of blood T cell repertoires in COVID-19. CDR1 and CDR2 (germline): KGHSY, FQNENV. V was pared by 1 base and J by 13 bases, with 10 bases between. This CDR3 is 12 amino acids long. This sequence originates from a woman aged 55-69 years with acute or convalescent COVID-19. This chain links TRBV16 with TRBJ1-4; D uncertain. The sample consisted of peripheral blood. The CDR3 loop reads CASSQLTEGLFF. Written as DNA, the CDR3 is TGTGCCAGCAGCCAATTGACGGAGGGACTGTTTTTT.